Shown below are 32 T cell receptor beta chains from a single sample sequenced in a study of T cell responses to AZD1222 COVID-19 vaccine. Data came from immunoSEQ multiplex PCR; TCRdb stores just in-frame clones and leaves some out. Altogether roughly 140,000 clones are present, around 93% being singletons, with the ten largest covering roughly 2%. This sample comprised peripheral blood, obtained on day 0 of AZD1222 vaccination. These receptors all stem from an adult in good health.

CDR3 DNA: TGTGCCAGCAGACAGTCCGGGTACGAGCAGTACTTC. This encodes CASRQSGYEQYF. V and J are TRBV2 and TRBJ2-7; D is uncertain. The germline V gene has CDR1 SNHLY and CDR2 FYNNEI. CDR3 length equals 12 residues. V was shortened by 6 bases and J by 4 bases, with 10 bases between the two germline ends.

V and J are TRBV28 and TRBJ1-2; perhaps TRBD1 as D (5 bases). CDR1 and CDR2 from the germline V gene are MDHEN and SYDVKM. V lost 7 bases to trimming and J lost 5 bases, with 14 bases between them. The CDR3 is 13 residues long. CDR3 amino acids: CASISGGRYGYTF. CDR3 nucleotide sequence: TGTGCCAGCATCTCGGGGGGACGGTATGGCTACACCTTC.

This clone has only one observation. The chain couples TRBV10-1 to TRBJ2-2; no clear D gene. Trimming cost V 8 bases and J 4 bases, with 20 bases left between them. This CDR3 comprises 16 residues. The germline V gene has CDR1 WNHNN and CDR2 SYGVQD (reference sequence). This CDR3 reads CASSRTFNSGTGELFF. CDR3 nucleotides: TGCGCCAGCTCTCGGACCTTCAACTCGGGCACCGGGGAGCTGTTTTTT.

This chain joins TRBV21-1 and TRBJ2-1; the table assigns TRBD1, which was not confirmed against the DNA. TRBV21-1 is marked as a pseudogene. The CDR3 is made up of 15 amino acids. The CDR3 DNA sequence: TGTGCCAGCAGCAAAAACAGGGGGCGATACAATGAGCAGTTCTTC. It translates to CASSKNRGRYNEQFF.

The rearrangement uses TRBV5-1 and TRBJ2-2, with TRBD1 identical over 7 bases. The CDR3 is made up of 15 amino acids. Trimming cost V 3 bases and J 4 bases; bases outside gene matches: 6. CDR1 is SGHRS, CDR2 YFSETQ, per germline. CDR3 protein: CASSSDRAVTGELFF. CDR3 nucleotides: TGCGCCAGCAGCTCTGACAGGGCTGTCACCGGGGAGCTGTTTTTT. Drawing the rest from reference TRBV5-1 and TRBJ2-2, the complete variable domain is KAGVTQTPRYLIKTRGQQVTLSCSPISGHRSVSWYQQTPGQGLQFLFEYFSETQRNKGNFPGRFSGRQFSNSRSEMNVSTLELGDSALYLCASSSDRAVTGELFFGEGSRLTVL.

The J gene is TRBJ1-1, the V gene TRBV5-1; 8 bases are a match to TRBD1. With V trimmed by 5 bases and J by 1 base, 4 bases remained unmatched. The CDR3 loop spans 14 amino acids. CDR1 SGHRS and CDR2 YFSETQ come from the germline V gene. CDR3 nucleotides: TGCGCCAGCAGTGACGGACAGGGGAACACTGAAGCTTTCTTT. This translates into CASSDGQGNTEAFF.

V usage is TRBV6-1 and J usage is TRBJ1-6; 7 bases agree with TRBD1. Germline values: CDR1 MNHNS, CDR2 SASEGT. CDR3 length: 15 residues. Germline trimming cut 2 bases from V and 10 bases from J; bases unmatched to any gene: 8. The DNA for the CDR3 is TGTGCCAGCAGTGAAACCCGCCAGGGGGGATCACCCCTCCACTTT. Residues: CASSETRQGGSPLHF.

V gene TRBV7-2 combines with J gene TRBJ1-1; 8 bases map to TRBD1. Germline CDR1 is SGHTA and CDR2 is FQGNSA. Germline trimming cut 5 bases from V and 1 base from J; bases unmatched to any gene: 6. The CDR3 length is 15 residues. The CDR3 DNA reads TGTGCCAGCAGCCCCCAGGGGGCCGCGAACACTGAAGCTTTCTTT. It codes for CASSPQGAANTEAFF.

This clone has only one observation. This rearrangement joins TRBV5-1 to TRBJ2-2; D possibly matches TRBD1 or TRBD2 (5 bases each). The V end was cut by 4 bases, the J end by 5 bases, with 15 bases between. The CDR3 is 15 residues long. From germline, CDR1 is SGHRS and CDR2 YFSETQ. Written as DNA, the CDR3 is TGCGCCAGCAGCCCGGGACCCAGTTCGACCGGGGAGCTGTTTTTT. This gives the protein CASSPGPSSTGELFF.

The table lists this clone with a few counts. The chain links TRBV7-6 to TRBJ2-1; TRBD2 aligns across 8 bases. Trimming removed 2 bases from V and 6 bases from J; junction bases left unmatched: 9. CDR1 is SGHVS and CDR2 is FNYEAQ in the germline V gene. CDR3 length: 16 amino acids. The DNA for the CDR3 is TGTGCCAGCAGCTTACTGGACCGGGGGGGGCGCAATGAGCAGTTCTTC. It is translated as CASSLLDRGGRNEQFF.

The chain joins TRBV19 to TRBJ2-3, with 7 bases aligning to TRBD2. Germline CDR1 and CDR2: LNHDA and SQIVND (reference sequence). The CDR3 length is 14 residues. V lost 4 bases to trimming and J lost 1 base; unmatched junction nucleotides: 2. CDR3 sequence reads: CASSTLARTDTQYF. The CDR3 DNA follows: TGTGCCAGTAGTACACTAGCGCGCACAGATACGCAGTATTTT.

The chain joins TRBV7-2 to TRBJ2-1; a possible D gene is TRBD2 (6 bases). The V and J ends lost 3 bases and 1 base respectively, with 7 bases between them. The V gene's germline CDR1 is SGHTA and CDR2 FQGNSA. The CDR3 has 14 amino acids. The CDR3, as DNA: TGTGCCAGCAGCTTGGGGACTTCCTACAATGAGCAGTTCTTC. Protein sequence: CASSLGTSYNEQFF.

The chain uses TRBV11-3 and TRBJ2-3; 11 bases are a match to TRBD2. The CDR3 loop spans 18 amino acids. V was pared by 1 base and J by 1 base, with 7 bases of the junction left unmatched. Germline values: CDR1 SGHNT, CDR2 YENEEA. The CDR3 here is CASSLGDLAGGGTDTQYF. The DNA for the CDR3 is TGTGCCAGCAGCTTAGGGGACCTAGCGGGAGGCGGCACAGATACGCAGTATTTT.

The chain uses TRBV5-6 and TRBJ2-7, with D perhaps TRBD1 (5 bases). V gave up 2 bases and J gave up 3 bases, with 12 bases separating them. Germline lookup yields CDR1 SGHDT and CDR2 YYEEEE. The CDR3 sequence is 14 residues long. CDR3 in amino acids: CASSLAGSLYEQYF. CDR3 bases: TGTGCCAGCAGCTTAGCAGGGTCCCTCTACGAGCAGTACTTC.

The chain joins TRBV9 to TRBJ2-1, with 7 bases fitting TRBD2. The germline gives CDR1 SGDLS, CDR2 YYNGEE. The CDR3 sequence is 15 residues long. The V and J ends lost 0 bases and 6 bases, in that order; junction bases with no gene match: 6. CDR3 nucleotides: TGTGCCAGCAGCGTAGAATCGCGGGAGCCCAATGAGCAGTTCTTC. It codes for CASSVESREPNEQFF. Complete variable domain (other parts from reference TRBV9 and TRBJ2-1): DSGVTQTPKHLITATGQRVTLRCSPRSGDLSVYWYQQSLDQGLQFLIQYYNGEERAKGNILERFSAQQFPDLHSELNLSSLELGDSALYFCASSVESREPNEQFFGPGTRLTVL.

This chain links TRBV11-2 with TRBJ1-1; 9 positions match TRBD1. The V gene end was trimmed by 5 bases and the J gene end by 2 bases; junction bases not matched to a gene: 6. This CDR3 is 15 amino acids long. The germline V gene encodes CDR1 SGHAT and CDR2 FQNNGV. For the CDR3, the DNA is TGTGCCAGCAGCCTCCAGGGACAGGGAAACACTGAAGCTTTCTTT. Its translation is CASSLQGQGNTEAFF.

V and J are TRBV4-1 and TRBJ2-1; 13 bases map to TRBD2. The CDR3 spans 17 residues. Germline V gives CDR1 MGHRA, CDR2 YSYEKL. V trimming: 2 bases; J trimming: 7 bases; junction bases outside the gene matches: 8. The CDR3 nucleotides read TGCGCCAGCAGCCAAACGACTAGCGGGAGGATAGGGAATGAGCAGTTCTTC. It specifies CASSQTTSGRIGNEQFF.

The rearrangement links TRBV6-6 to TRBJ2-1, with TRBD2 identical over 15 bases. Per germline, CDR1 MNHNY and CDR2 SVGAGI (reference sequence). V lost 4 bases to trimming and J lost 7 bases; unmatched junction nucleotides: 5. The CDR3 totals 16 residues. The CDR3 sequence is CASSFPGLAGGNEQFF. The CDR3, as DNA: TGTGCCAGCAGTTTCCCGGGACTAGCGGGAGGAAATGAGCAGTTCTTC.

This clone showed up just once. The chain links TRBV6-5 to TRBJ2-7, with TRBD2 identical over 11 bases. Germline-derived CDR1 and CDR2 are MNHEY and SVGAGI. The V segment lost 7 bases and the J segment 4 bases; nucleotides outside the gene matches: 9. The CDR3 spans 15 residues. The CDR3 DNA is TGTGCCAGCATGGACGCCACTAGCGGGGGATACGAGCAGTACTTC. Translating gives CASMDATSGGYEQYF.

The chain is built from TRBV5-6 and TRBJ2-3; TRBD2 might be the D (5 bases). Germline V gene data show CDR1 as SGHDT and CDR2 as YYEEEE. This CDR3 has 14 residues. The V end was cut by 4 bases, the J end by 4 bases, with 13 bases between. CDR3 bases: TGTGCCAGCAGCCCAGACGGGAACTCAGATACGCAGTATTTT. Translated: CASSPDGNSDTQYF.

V usage is TRBV27 and J usage is TRBJ2-1, with 10 bases aligning to TRBD2. The V segment lost 5 bases and the J segment 4 bases; nucleotides outside the gene matches: 11. The CDR3 extends over 17 amino acids. Germline CDR1 MNHEY, CDR2 SMNVEV (reference sequence). In DNA form, the CDR3 reads TGTGCCAGCAGTAACACCGGGACTAGCGTTTCTTACAATGAGCAGTTCTTC. This gives the protein CASSNTGTSVSYNEQFF.

This clone was detected only a few times. The chain joins TRBV6-5 to TRBJ1-4; the D gene is possibly TRBD1 (5 bases). CDR3 length: 14 residues. Germline V gene lookup returns CDR1 MNHEY and CDR2 SVGAGI. V dropped 6 bases and J dropped 5 bases, with 13 bases sitting between them. CDR3 nucleotide sequence: TGTGCCAGCAGCTCCGGGACGGCGAATGAAAAACTGTTTTTT. Amino acid sequence: CASSSGTANEKLFF.

This chain connects TRBV19 to TRBJ1-2, with 9 positions matching TRBD1. Trimming removed 5 bases from V and 5 bases from J; junction bases left unmatched: 9. The germline CDR1 and CDR2 sequences are LNHDA and SQIVND (reference sequence). The CDR3 is 15 residues long. In DNA form, the CDR3 reads TGTGCCAGTAGTGCGTCCGGGACAGGGAGGTATGGCTACACCTTC. Translated, it gives CASSASGTGRYGYTF.

The rearrangement uses TRBV2 and TRBJ2-1; TRBD2 aligns across 12 bases. Germline trimming cut 6 bases from V and 0 bases from J; bases unmatched to any gene: 3. The CDR3 extends over 16 amino acids. CDR1 and CDR2 (germline): SNHLY, FYNNEI. CDR3 in DNA: TGTGCCAGCAGCGCGACTAGCGGGAGCTCCTACAATGAGCAGTTCTTC. It codes for CASSATSGSSYNEQFF.

The rearrangement uses TRBV3-1 (or the pseudogene TRBV3-2) and TRBJ1-3; a weak D match, TRBD1 (5 bases). The CDR3 length is 19 residues. The germline V gene has CDR1 LGHDT and CDR2 YNNKEL (reference sequence). Trimming removed 4 bases at V and 0 bases at J, with 22 bases between. CDR3 nucleotides: TGTGCCAGCAGCCCGCTCGCTTTGGGGGAGGGTCTCTCTGGAAACACCATATATTTT. It yields the protein CASSPLALGEGLSGNTIYF.

CDR3 sequence: CASSLVVSQNYGYTF. CDR3 bases: TGTGCCAGCAGCTTAGTAGTCAGCCAGAACTATGGCTACACCTTC. The chain carries TRBV7-2 and TRBJ1-2; no firm D call. The CDR3 is made up of 15 amino acids. Trimming took 1 base from V and 2 from J, leaving 11 bases between them. Germline V gene data show CDR1 as SGHTA and CDR2 as FQGNSA.

In nucleotides, the CDR3 is TGCAGCGTTGGGAGGGTAGGACTAGCGGGAGGTGAGCAGTTCTTC. This translates into CSVGRVGLAGGEQFF. This chain joins TRBV29-1 and TRBJ2-1; 14 bases align to TRBD2. Per the germline V gene, CDR1 is SQVTM and CDR2 is ANQGSEA. V was clipped by 4 bases and J by 9 bases; unmatched bases: 8. The CDR3 covers 15 residues.

The CDR3 DNA follows: TGTGCCAGCAGCCAAGGGTCTAGCGGGGGGCCTGTCCAAGAGACCCAGTACTTC. Encoded protein: CASSQGSSGGPVQETQYF. The chain is built from TRBV3-1 (or the pseudogene TRBV3-2) and TRBJ2-5; 11 nucleotides agree with TRBD2. CDR1 and CDR2 from the germline V gene are LGHDT and YNNKEL (reference sequence). The CDR3 is made up of 18 amino acids. V was pared by 1 base and J by 1 base, with 8 bases of the junction left unmatched.

The chain combines TRBV5-5 with TRBJ2-5; D could derive from TRBD1 or TRBD2 (7 bases each). V was clipped by 2 bases and J by 4 bases, with 12 bases between them. This CDR3 comprises 14 residues. Germline V lookup: CDR1 SGHKS, CDR2 YYEKEE (reference sequence). The DNA of the CDR3 is TGTGCCAGCAGCTTTGGCAGGGGGGGAGAGACCCAGTACTTC. This translates into CASSFGRGGETQYF.

This clone was detected only once. The gene calls are TRBV5-6 and TRBJ1-2, with a tentative D call TRBD1 (5 bases). Trimming left V 3 bases short and J 6 bases short, with 15 bases between. The germline CDR1 and CDR2 sequences are SGHDT and YYEEEE. The length of the CDR3 is 14 residues. This CDR3 is CASSSITRGHGYTF. Written as DNA, the CDR3 is TGTGCCAGCAGCTCTATTACAAGGGGTCATGGCTACACCTTC.

The chain recombines TRBV27 with TRBJ2-7; 7 bases match TRBD1. After removal of 11 bases from V and 2 bases from J, the junction contained 0 bases not matched to a gene. The CDR3 is 10 amino acids. Germline V lookup: CDR1 MNHEY, CDR2 SMNVEV (reference sequence). Written as DNA, the CDR3 is TGTGCCGGACAGGCCTACGAGCAGTACTTC. Its protein is CAGQAYEQYF.

This chain connects TRBV2 to TRBJ1-5, with D tentatively TRBD1 (5 bases). The CDR3 contains 13 residues. CDR1 and CDR2 (germline): SNHLY, FYNNEI. Trimming pared 7 bases from V and 3 bases from J, leaving 10 bases between. For the CDR3, the DNA is TGTGCCAGCAAGGGGCAGGACAATCAGCCCCAGCATTTT. As protein: CASKGQDNQPQHF.